The TCR beta chain under discussion was sequenced for a study of T cell changes during pregnancy in multiple sclerosis. Sequencing was performed with immunoSEQ multiplex PCR; in TCRdb, only in-frame clones are kept and a portion is missing. Of around 61,000 clones in the sample, around nine tenths were seen once. The CDR3 totals 15 residues. V was clipped by 5 bases and J by 0 bases; unmatched bases: 4. The germline gives CDR1 SEHNR, CDR2 FQNEAQ (reference sequence). Material: peripheral blood, obtained in the third trimester of pregnancy. The sequence came from a female donor in good health, enrolled as a control in a pregnancy study. V is TRBV7-9 and J is TRBJ1-1; TRBD1 matches 9 bases. CDR3 protein: CASSRTGAVNTEAFF. The CDR3 DNA reads TGTGCCAGCAGCCGGACAGGGGCCGTGAACACTGAAGCTTTCTTT.